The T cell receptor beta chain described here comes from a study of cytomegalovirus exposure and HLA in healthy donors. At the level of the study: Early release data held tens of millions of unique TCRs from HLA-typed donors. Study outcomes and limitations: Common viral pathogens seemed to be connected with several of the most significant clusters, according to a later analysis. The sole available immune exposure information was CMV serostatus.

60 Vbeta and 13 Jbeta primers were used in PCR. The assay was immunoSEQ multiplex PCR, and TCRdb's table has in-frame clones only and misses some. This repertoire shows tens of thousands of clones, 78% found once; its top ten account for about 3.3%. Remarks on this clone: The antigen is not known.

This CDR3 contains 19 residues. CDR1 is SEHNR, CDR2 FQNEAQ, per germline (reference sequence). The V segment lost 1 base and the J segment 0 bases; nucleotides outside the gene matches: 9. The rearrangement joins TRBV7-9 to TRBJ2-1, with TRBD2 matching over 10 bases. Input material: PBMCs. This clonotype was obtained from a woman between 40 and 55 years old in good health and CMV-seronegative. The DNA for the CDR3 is TGTGCCAGCAGCTTAGGCGGACTAGCGGAATGGAGCTCCTACAATGAGCAGTTCTTC. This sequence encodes CASSLGGLAEWSSYNEQFF.